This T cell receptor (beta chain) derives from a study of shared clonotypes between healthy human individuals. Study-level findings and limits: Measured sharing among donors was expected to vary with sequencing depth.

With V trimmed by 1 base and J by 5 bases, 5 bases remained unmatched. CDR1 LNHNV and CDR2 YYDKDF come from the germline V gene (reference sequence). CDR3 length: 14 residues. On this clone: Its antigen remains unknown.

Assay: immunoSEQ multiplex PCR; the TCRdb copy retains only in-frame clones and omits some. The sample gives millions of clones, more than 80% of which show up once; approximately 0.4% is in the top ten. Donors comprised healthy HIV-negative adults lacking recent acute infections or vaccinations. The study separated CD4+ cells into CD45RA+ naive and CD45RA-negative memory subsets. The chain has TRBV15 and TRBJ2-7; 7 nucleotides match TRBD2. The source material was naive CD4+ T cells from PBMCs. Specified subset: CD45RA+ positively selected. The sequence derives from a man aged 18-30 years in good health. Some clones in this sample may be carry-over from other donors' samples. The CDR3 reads CATSRVSSGNEQYF. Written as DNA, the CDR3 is TGTGCCACCAGCAGAGTATCCAGCGGGAACGAGCAGTACTTC.